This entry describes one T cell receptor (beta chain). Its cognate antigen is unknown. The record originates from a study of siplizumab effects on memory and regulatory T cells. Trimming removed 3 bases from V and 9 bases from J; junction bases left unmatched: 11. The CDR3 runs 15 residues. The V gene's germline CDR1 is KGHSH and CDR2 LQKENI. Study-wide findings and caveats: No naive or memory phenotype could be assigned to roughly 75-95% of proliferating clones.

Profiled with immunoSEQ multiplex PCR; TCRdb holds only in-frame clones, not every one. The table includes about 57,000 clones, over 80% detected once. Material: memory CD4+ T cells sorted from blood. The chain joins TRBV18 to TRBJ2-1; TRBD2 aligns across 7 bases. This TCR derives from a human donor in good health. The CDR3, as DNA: TGTGCCAGCTCACCGATTGGGACTACCGCGGCTGAGCAGTTCTTC. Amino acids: CASSPIGTTAAEQFF.